This T cell receptor beta chain stems from a study of T-cell memory formation after mild COVID-19. Whole-study findings and limits: Clones that contracted from day 15 to 85 were balanced CD4/CD8, while later expanders leaned CD4+.

Using its own MiXCR run on the 5' RACE reads, TCRdb lists one record per CDR3 protein. The sample records roughly 350,000 distinct CDR3 sequences, 25% to 30% being singletons. The sample holds many counts of this clonotype. The antigen is not known. Germline and junction disagree at one end, which may indicate a read error. The sequence was collected from an adult woman who had mild COVID-19 (a few samples of this study predate the infection). Cell type and time point are not known. Sample: PBMCs or a T cell subset sorted from them (not recorded which).

This CDR3 is CASSLAAGNTEAFF. The CDR3 coding sequence is TGTGCCAGCAGCTTAGCGGCAGGGAACACTGAAGCTTTCTTT. The chain links TRBV5-1 to TRBJ1-1; D remains ambiguous. This CDR3 region has 14 residues. CDR1 SGHRS and CDR2 YFSETQ come from the germline V gene.